The 25 T cell receptor beta chains below were found in one sample sequenced in a study of T cell responses to AZD1222 COVID-19 vaccine. Produced via immunoSEQ multiplex PCR; TCRdb's table is partial and in-frame only. The sample yields 100,000 or so clones, just over 85% seen once. The sequences come from peripheral blood, collected 28 days after the second AZD1222 dose. The receptors originated from an adult who received the AZD1222 COVID-19 vaccine.

V usage is TRBV28 and J usage is TRBJ2-5; tentatively, D is TRBD1 (5 bases). The CDR3 totals 13 residues. CDR1 is MDHEN and CDR2 is SYDVKM in the germline V gene. Between the trimmed V and J ends, which lost 6 bases and 3 bases, there was a span of 11 bases. The CDR3 sequence is CASSLGQEETQYF. The CDR3 bases are TGTGCCAGCAGCCTGGGGCAGGAAGAGACCCAGTACTTC.

The gene calls are TRBV27 and TRBJ2-3; 10 nucleotides agree with TRBD2. J was trimmed by 3 bases and V by 5 bases; bases with no gene match: 8. Germline V gene lookup returns CDR1 MNHEY and CDR2 SMNVEV (reference sequence). The CDR3 loop spans 16 amino acids. The CDR3 DNA sequence: TGTGCCAGCAGTCGTAAGCGGGGGGGCACGACAGATACGCAGTATTTT. Translation: CASSRKRGGTTDTQYF.

The table lists this clone with a few counts. V gene TRBV29-1 combines with J gene TRBJ1-2; D uncertain. The CDR3 has 13 amino acids. Germline assignment: CDR1 SQVTM and CDR2 ANQGSEA. Trimming removed 6 bases at V and 0 bases at J, with 11 bases between. Here the CDR3 DNA reads TGCAGCGTCCGGACGGAGACTAACTATGGCTACACCTTC. It encodes CSVRTETNYGYTF. The full variable domain, completed using reference TRBV29-1 and TRBJ1-2, is SAVISQKPSRDICQRGTSLTIQCQVDSQVTMMFWYRQQPGQSLTLIATANQGSEATYESGFVIDKFPISRPNLTFSTLTVSNMSPEDSSIYLCSVRTETNYGYTFGSGTRLTVV.

The chain has TRBV7-6 and TRBJ2-3; TRBD2 matches 9 bases. The CDR3 spans 15 residues. In germline, CDR1 is SGHVS, CDR2 FNYEAQ. Unmatched junction bases numbered 5, after V lost 5 bases and J lost 2 bases. The CDR3, as DNA: TGTGCCAGCAGCGATAGCGGGGGCAACACAGATACGCAGTATTTT. Translated: CASSDSGGNTDTQYF.

This rearrangement joins TRBV19 to TRBJ1-5; a possible D gene is TRBD1 (5 bases). This CDR3 contains 14 residues. Deletions cut 7 bases from V and 3 bases from J, with 13 bases between. Germline CDR1 and CDR2: LNHDA and SQIVND (reference sequence). CDR3 sequence: CASTGLGYNQPQHF. In DNA form, the CDR3 reads TGTGCCAGTACAGGGCTCGGTTACAATCAGCCCCAGCATTTT.

This clone was observed a single time. This chain links TRBV5-6 with TRBJ2-4; the D is unclear. The CDR3 length is 13 residues. Per germline, CDR1 SGHDT and CDR2 YYEEEE. Trimming took 4 bases from V and 6 from J, leaving 11 bases between them. The chain's CDR3 is CASSPDQRNIQYF. The CDR3 bases are TGTGCCAGCAGCCCAGACCAAAGAAACATTCAGTACTTC. Supplemented by reference TRBV5-6 and TRBJ2-4, the full variable domain reads DAGVTQSPTHLIKTRGQQVTLRCSPKSGHDTVSWYQQALGQGPQFIFQYYEEEERQRGNFPDRFSGHQFPNYSSELNVNALLLGDSALYLCASSPDQRNIQYFGAGTRLSVL.

The chain links TRBV4-1 to TRBJ2-1, with 8 bases lining up with TRBD2. V shed 0 bases, J shed 6 bases, and the junction held 7 bases outside the gene matches. Per the germline V gene, CDR1 is MGHRA and CDR2 is YSYEKL. The CDR3 spans 16 residues. Here the CDR3 DNA reads TGCGCCAGCAGCCAAGACCCCGGGACTAGAGGCAATGAGCAGTTCTTC. Translated, it gives CASSQDPGTRGNEQFF.

The V gene is TRBV30, the J gene TRBJ2-5; D ambiguous. V was cut by 2 bases and J by 7 bases, with 17 bases left in between. CDR3 size: 14 residues. Germline CDR1 reads GTSNPN; CDR2 reads SVGIG (reference sequence). CDR3 loop: CAWSPGSLDRTQYF. In nucleotides, the CDR3 is TGTGCCTGGAGTCCCGGGTCCCTGGATAGGACCCAGTACTTC.

V gene TRBV11-2 combines with J gene TRBJ2-5; 9 nucleotides match TRBD1. This CDR3 has 16 residues. J gave up 6 bases and V 6 bases, and 14 bases lay outside the gene matches. Germline-derived CDR1 and CDR2 are SGHAT and FQNNGV. The CDR3 coding sequence is TGTGCCAGCAGGGAACCGGGACAGGGAGCGATCAAGACCCAGTACTTC. The encoded protein is CASREPGQGAIKTQYF.

This chain joins TRBV14 and TRBJ1-1, with 8 bases that match TRBD1. This CDR3 is built from 14 residues. V lost 6 bases, J lost 2 bases, and 5 bases stayed unmatched. Per the germline V gene, CDR1 is SGHDN and CDR2 is FVKESK. The DNA of the CDR3 is TGTGCCAGCAGAGGGGACAGGATAAACACTGAAGCTTTCTTT. Protein sequence: CASRGDRINTEAFF. Using reference TRBV14 and TRBJ1-1 for the parts outside the CDR3, the full variable domain is EAGVTQFPSHSVIEKGQTVTLRCDPISGHDNLYWYRRVMGKEIKFLLHFVKESKQDESGMPNNRFLAERTGGTYSTLKVQPAELEDSGVYFCASRGDRINTEAFFGQGTRLTVV.

The CDR3 nucleotides read TGTGCCACCAGTGATTTAGACGGGACTAGCGGGAGCTCCTACAATGAGCAGTTCTTC. Protein product: CATSDLDGTSGSSYNEQFF. This chain connects TRBV24-1 to TRBJ2-1; TRBD2 matches at 14 bases. CDR3 length equals 19 residues. J lost 0 bases, V lost 1 base, and 4 bases had no gene match. Germline assignment: CDR1 KGHDR and CDR2 SFDVKD.

This sequence joins TRBV7-2 and TRBJ2-1; TRBD2 matches at 11 bases. V was pared by 3 bases and J by 8 bases, with 3 bases of the junction left unmatched. From germline, CDR1 is SGHTA and CDR2 FQGNSA. This CDR3 is 14 amino acids long. The CDR3 sequence is CASSFLAGGDEQFF. The CDR3 DNA reads as TGTGCCAGCAGCTTTCTAGCGGGAGGAGATGAGCAGTTCTTC.

The rearrangement uses TRBV4-1 and TRBJ1-2; 7 positions match TRBD1. This CDR3 spans 14 amino acids. Trimming cost V 3 bases and J 8 bases; bases outside gene matches: 9. CDR1 and CDR2 from the germline V gene are MGHRA and YSYEKL. The CDR3 DNA reads TGCGCCAGCAGCCACGGGGAGGGGGCGCGCGGCTACACCTTC. Amino acid sequence: CASSHGEGARGYTF.

The chain is built from TRBV7-6 and TRBJ2-7; tentative D call: TRBD1 (5 bases). The CDR3 has 15 amino acids. V lost 3 bases, J lost 0 bases, and 12 bases lay in between. In germline, CDR1 is SGHVS, CDR2 FNYEAQ. CDR3 protein: CASSLSGGASYEQYF. The CDR3 DNA is TGTGCCAGCAGCTTGTCGGGTGGGGCCTCCTACGAGCAGTACTTC.

The chain recombines TRBV4-1 with TRBJ2-2; no reliable D call. The germline gives CDR1 MGHRA, CDR2 YSYEKL. The CDR3 contains 16 residues. V lost 4 bases and J 7 bases, leaving 19 bases between the germline ends. CDR3 amino acids: CASSLNQDPPRGELFF. For the CDR3, the DNA is TGCGCCAGCAGCCTAAACCAGGACCCCCCCCGCGGGGAGCTGTTTTTT.

This clone has a single count. The chain links TRBV7-2 to TRBJ1-4; D gene ambiguous. CDR1 is SGHTA, CDR2 FQGNSA, per germline. The CDR3 extends over 15 amino acids. V gave up 3 bases and J gave up 8 bases, with 16 bases separating them. CDR3 residues: CASSFSRAPWEKLFF. The CDR3 region has the DNA TGTGCCAGCAGCTTCTCCCGGGCCCCTTGGGAAAAACTGTTTTTT.

This clone was counted once. The chain recombines TRBV9 with TRBJ2-7; 7 nucleotides agree with TRBD1. Germline V lookup: CDR1 SGDLS, CDR2 YYNGEE. The CDR3 contains 15 residues. V gave up 2 bases and J gave up 0 bases; unmatched junction bases: 5. This CDR3 is CASSVLQGPSYEQYF. CDR3 in DNA: TGTGCCAGCAGCGTTTTACAGGGGCCCTCCTACGAGCAGTACTTC.

This clone was counted once. The chain employs TRBV6-5 and TRBJ1-4; 7 bases agree with TRBD1. The CDR3 covers 13 residues. Germline CDR1 and CDR2: MNHEY and SVGAGI. V dropped 6 bases and J dropped 7; count of bases not matched to a gene: 5. This CDR3 reads CASSLGTAEKLFF. The CDR3 nucleotides are TGTGCCAGCAGCCTCGGGACAGCTGAAAAACTGTTTTTT.

This chain joins TRBV19 and TRBJ2-6, with 7 bases that match TRBD1. This CDR3 is 17 amino acids long. Trimming at V came to 5 bases and at J to 3 bases, leaving 10 bases not matched to a gene. Germline-derived CDR1 and CDR2 are LNHDA and SQIVND (reference sequence). The CDR3 sequence is CASSRGRGRGGANVLTF. The CDR3 DNA is TGTGCCAGTAGTCGGGGCAGGGGGAGAGGTGGGGCCAACGTCCTGACTTTC.

This clone appeared once. V is TRBV27 and J is TRBJ2-5; 7 nucleotides line up with TRBD2. V lost 5 bases, J lost 4 bases, and 4 bases stayed unmatched. The CDR3 contains 13 residues. CDR1 is MNHEY and CDR2 is SMNVEV in the germline V gene (reference sequence). In DNA form, the CDR3 reads TGTGCCAGCAGTGGGGGGGGGAGAGAGACCCAGTACTTC. This codes for CASSGGGRETQYF.

The V call is TRBV27, the J call TRBJ2-3; no clear D. V dropped 4 bases and J dropped 3 bases, with 5 bases sitting between them. From germline, CDR1 is MNHEY and CDR2 SMNVEV (reference sequence). This CDR3 is 12 amino acids long. The CDR3 loop reads CASSSRTDTQYF. The CDR3 DNA follows: TGTGCCAGCAGTTCCCGAACAGATACGCAGTATTTT.

CDR3 sequence: CASSTRGEKLFF. The DNA of the CDR3 is TGTGCCAGTAGTACCCGTGGGGAAAAACTGTTTTTT. The chain combines TRBV19 with TRBJ1-4; D unresolved. Germline CDR1 reads LNHDA; CDR2 reads SQIVND (reference sequence). The CDR3 consists of 12 residues. Trimming stripped 4 bases from V and 8 bases from J, with 8 bases between.

The chain carries TRBV5-8 and TRBJ2-1; D is ambiguous. V was clipped by 4 bases and J by 4 bases, with 3 bases between them. The germline gives CDR1 SGHTS, CDR2 YDEGEE. There are 11 residues in the CDR3. The CDR3 bases are TGTGCCAGCAGCCTTTACAATGAGCAGTTCTTC. Translation: CASSLYNEQFF.

V and J are TRBV9 and TRBJ2-6; D is ambiguous. The germline V gene encodes CDR1 SGDLS and CDR2 YYNGEE. Trimming pared 1 base from V and 3 bases from J, leaving 5 bases between. This CDR3 region has 14 residues. The DNA for the CDR3 is TGTGCCAGCAGCGTATTTGGTGGGGCCAACGTCCTGACTTTC. It encodes CASSVFGGANVLTF.

The chain combines TRBV6-5 with TRBJ1-5; D possibly corresponds to TRBD1 (6 bases). The V gene's germline CDR1 is MNHEY and CDR2 SVGAGI. The CDR3 runs to 14 residues. V lost 8 bases, J lost 6 bases, and 17 bases lay in between. The CDR3 loop is CASGRRGLGQPQHF. DNA for the CDR3: TGTGCCAGCGGACGCAGGGGTCTGGGTCAGCCCCAGCATTTT.